This T cell receptor (beta chain) derives from a study of neurological immune-mediated disorders. Whole-study context: Relapsing-remitting forms accounted for most of the roughly 34 multiple sclerosis patients and secondary progressive forms for 3. Study results and caveats: Across subjects, expanded clones had no CDR3 amino acid sequences in common, pointing to private repertoires in all groups.

In its sample, this clonotype was seen many times. Its matching antigen is unknown. MiXCR was run by TCRdb on the 5' RACE reads, yielding one entry per CDR3 protein. This sample has 65,000 to 75,000 distinct CDR3 sequences, with under 5.5% found just once. Trimming cost V 2 bases and J 4 bases; bases outside gene matches: 5. CDR3 length: 15 residues. Germline values: CDR1 DFQATT, CDR2 SNEGSKA (reference sequence). Material: PBMCs. This chain connects TRBV20-1 to TRBJ2-3, with 11 bases aligning to TRBD2. The clonotype originates from a woman in her 70s with multiple sclerosis. CDR3 sequence (DNA): TGCAGTGCTAGACGACTAGCGGGAAGGTCAGATACGCAGTATTTT. This gives the protein CSARRLAGRSDTQYF.